The 24 T cell receptor beta chains presented below share a single source sample, sequenced in a study of T-cell reconstitution after alpha-beta-depleted transplantation in children. Researchers prepared the TCRbeta library using unique molecular identifiers, the study reports. TCRdb fed the PCR reads into MiXCR, producing one record per CDR3 protein. The sample consists of 200,000 or so distinct CDR3 sequences, 7% to 9% of them appearing once. The sample in question was PBMCs, mostly from graft donor cells, obtained 360 days after TCRalphabeta/CD19-depleted stem cell transplant. The receptors shown here come from a male patient aged 2-9 years who had a stem cell transplant for acute myeloid leukemia, so the T cells may come from the graft donor.

This clonotype was recorded a few times. This chain uses TRBV5-1 with TRBJ2-1, with a possible D match to TRBD1 (6 bases). The germline V gene encodes CDR1 SGHRS and CDR2 YFSETQ. Trimming removed 1 base at V and 1 base at J, with 9 bases between. The CDR3 totals 15 residues. CDR3 sequence: CASSLNRESYNEQFF. CDR3 in DNA: TGCGCCAGCAGCTTGAACAGGGAATCCTACAATGAGCAGTTCTTC.

This clonotype was seen a handful of times. The J gene is TRBJ2-1, the V gene TRBV12-3 or TRBV12-4; 7 bases match TRBD1. V shed 5 bases, J shed 15 bases, and the junction held 13 bases outside the gene matches. The CDR3 covers 13 residues. In DNA, the CDR3 is TGTGCCAGCAGTCCGCGACAGGGTGCGGGTCCGTTCTTC. Its protein is CASSPRQGAGPFF.

This clonotype was counted between two and nine times. The chain carries TRBV7-2 and TRBJ2-7, with D possibly being TRBD2 (6 bases). V lost 1 base to trimming and J lost 0 bases, with 13 bases between them. CDR1 is SGHTA, CDR2 FQGNSA, per germline. The CDR3 is 16 residues long. Here the CDR3 reads CASSLVLRGFSYEQYF. The CDR3 DNA follows: TGTGCCAGCAGCTTAGTTCTGCGGGGATTCTCCTACGAGCAGTACTTC.

The gene calls are TRBV29-1 and TRBJ1-2; TRBD1 might be the D (5 bases). The CDR3 runs to 15 residues. Trimming removed 6 bases at V and 4 bases at J, with 21 bases between. Germline V gene data show CDR1 as SQVTM and CDR2 as ANQGSEA. DNA for the CDR3: TGCAGCGTCCCAATGGGGCAGAAACGGGGCTATGGCTACACCTTC. Amino acid sequence: CSVPMGQKRGYGYTF.

This clonotype came up a few times. The chain carries TRBV19 and TRBJ1-1; perhaps TRBD1 as D (5 bases). V lost 5 bases to trimming and J lost 0 bases, with 19 bases between them. Germline V gives CDR1 LNHDA, CDR2 SQIVND (reference sequence). This CDR3 contains 17 residues. The CDR3 loop is CASSPRTPWGMNTEAFF. For the CDR3, the DNA is TGTGCCAGTAGTCCTCGGACACCTTGGGGCATGAACACTGAAGCTTTCTTT.

The rearrangement uses TRBV7-6 and TRBJ1-1; D might be TRBD1 (5 bases). V was clipped by 4 bases and J by 7 bases, with 16 bases between them. The CDR3 has 14 amino acids. Germline CDR1 is SGHVS and CDR2 is FNYEAQ. CDR3 amino acids: CASSSGPGALEAFF. The CDR3 DNA follows: TGTGCCAGCAGCTCGGGGCCGGGAGCGCTTGAAGCTTTCTTT.

The genes are TRBV27 and TRBJ2-1; 8 nucleotides agree with TRBD2. With V trimmed by 2 bases and J by 5 bases, 8 bases remained unmatched. Looked up from germline, CDR1 is MNHEY and CDR2 is SMNVEV (reference sequence). The CDR3 loop spans 16 amino acids. The CDR3 nucleotides are TGTGCCAGCAGTTTACAGACTCGGGGGGGCCACAATGAGCAGTTCTTC. This gives the protein CASSLQTRGGHNEQFF.

The chain recombines TRBV4-2 with TRBJ2-5; 8 bases are a match to TRBD2. This CDR3 has 15 amino acids. Per germline, CDR1 LGHNA and CDR2 YNFKEQ. The V segment lost 0 bases and the J segment 5 bases; nucleotides outside the gene matches: 5. The CDR3 here is CASSQDSSGPETQYF. CDR3 bases: TGTGCCAGCAGCCAAGATTCTAGCGGGCCTGAGACCCAGTACTTC.

There are a few counts of this clonotype. The chain couples TRBV12-3 or TRBV12-4 to TRBJ2-7, with 9 bases aligning to TRBD1. Trimming cost V 6 bases and J 2 bases; bases outside gene matches: 2. The CDR3 runs 13 residues. The CDR3 sequence is CASRRTGAYEQYF. The CDR3 region has the DNA TGTGCCAGCAGAAGGACAGGGGCCTACGAGCAGTACTTC.

The V call is TRBV12-3 or TRBV12-4, the J call TRBJ1-3; possibly TRBD1 for D (6 bases). V was shortened by 6 bases and J by 4 bases, with 13 bases between the two germline ends. The CDR3 has 14 amino acids. Here the CDR3 DNA reads TGTGCCAGCAGCATCGGGACAATCGGAAACACCATATATTTT. It is translated as CASSIGTIGNTIYF.

The V call is TRBV20-1, the J call TRBJ2-7; 9 nucleotides agree with TRBD1. V lost 4 bases and J lost 3; bases outside the gene matches: 7. The CDR3 is 14 residues long. Germline V CDR1 and CDR2: DFQATT, SNEGSKA (reference sequence). The CDR3, as DNA: TGCAGTGCTACTTACAGGGGGCGAGACTACGAGCAGTACTTC. Protein: CSATYRGRDYEQYF.

This clonotype was detected a few times. The chain uses TRBV15 and TRBJ2-3; TRBD2 matches 14 bases. The trim removed 5 bases at V and 5 bases at J, leaving 18 bases unmatched. From germline, CDR1 is LNHNV and CDR2 YYDKDF (reference sequence). This CDR3 region has 20 residues. CDR3 sequence reads: CATSATLRLAGGPGIDTQYF. DNA for the CDR3: TGTGCCACCAGCGCGACCCTGAGACTAGCGGGGGGGCCAGGTATAGATACGCAGTATTTT.

The table lists this clonotype with many counts. The gene calls are TRBV3-1 and TRBJ2-2; 12 bases are shared with TRBD2. There are 15 residues in the CDR3. Germline V lookup: CDR1 LGHDT, CDR2 YNNKEL (reference sequence). The V gene end was trimmed by 1 base and the J gene end by 6 bases; junction bases not matched to a gene: 0. In DNA, the CDR3 is TGTGCCAGCAGCCAAGCTAGCGGGGGGGCCGGGGAGCTGTTTTTT. It translates to CASSQASGGAGELFF. The full variable domain, completed using reference TRBV3-1 and TRBJ2-2, is DTAVSQTPKYLVTQMGNDKSIKCEQNLGHDTMYWYKQDSKKFLKIMFSYNNKELIINETVPNRFSPKSPDKAHLNLHINSLELGDSAVYFCASSQASGGAGELFFGEGSRLTVL.

This clonotype was observed at least ten times. This chain links TRBV24-1 with TRBJ2-2; possibly TRBD2 for D (7 bases). Trimming removed 5 bases from V and 2 bases from J, with 17 bases in between. This CDR3 comprises 17 residues. The germline gives CDR1 KGHDR, CDR2 SFDVKD. CDR3 bases: TGTGCCACCAGTGCAGCAGGGCGGGGGCCCAACACCGGGGAGCTGTTTTTT. Translation: CATSAAGRGPNTGELFF.

The chain joins TRBV12-3 or TRBV12-4 to TRBJ2-7; the match to TRBD1 covers 9 bases. The CDR3 is 13 amino acids. Germline trimming cut 3 bases from V and 6 bases from J; bases unmatched to any gene: 3. The CDR3 region is CASSLTGGREQYF. The DNA for the CDR3 is TGTGCCAGCAGTTTGACAGGGGGACGCGAGCAGTACTTC.

At least ten counts were recorded for this clonotype. The chain uses TRBV4-2 and TRBJ2-1; 10 positions match TRBD2. V lost 0 bases, J lost 6 bases, and 5 bases stayed unmatched. Looked up from germline, CDR1 is LGHNA and CDR2 is YNFKEQ. The length of the CDR3 is 16 residues. CDR3: CASSQDIRTSGNEQFF. The CDR3 bases are TGTGCCAGCAGCCAAGATATCCGGACTAGCGGCAATGAGCAGTTCTTC.

This clonotype has more than one count but fewer than ten. The V and J genes are TRBV12-3 or TRBV12-4 and TRBJ2-1, with 8 bases lining up with TRBD2. J gave up 8 bases and V 2 bases, and 8 bases lay outside the gene matches. The length of the CDR3 is 15 residues. For the CDR3, the DNA is TGTGCCAGCAGTTTATCTGGGACTAGACCAGATGAGCAGTTCTTC. Translating gives CASSLSGTRPDEQFF.

This clonotype was found many times. The rearrangement uses TRBV4-1 and TRBJ2-7, with unresolved D. CDR1 is MGHRA, CDR2 YSYEKL, per germline. CDR3 size: 16 residues. Trimming removed 4 bases from V and 2 bases from J, with 18 bases in between. The CDR3 bases are TGCGCCAGCAGCCTAGACGTGGGGTCATATACCTACGAGCAGTACTTC. It is translated as CASSLDVGSYTYEQYF.

This clonotype was seen a few times. The chain employs TRBV11-3 and TRBJ1-1; the match to TRBD1 covers 9 bases. This CDR3 is built from 22 residues. Per germline, CDR1 SGHNT and CDR2 YENEEA. The J segment lost 4 bases and the V segment lost 5 bases, leaving 29 bases of the junction unmatched. CDR3 DNA: TGTGCCAGCAGCGTTACCCGACGGGACAGGGATATGGAGTCGGGAACTGGCACTGAAGCTTTCTTT. Protein: CASSVTRRDRDMESGTGTEAFF.

The rearrangement uses TRBV5-1 and TRBJ2-7; no clear D. Germline assignment: CDR1 SGHRS and CDR2 YFSETQ. There are 14 residues in the CDR3. The V and J ends lost 3 bases and 4 bases respectively, with 14 bases between them. CDR3 sequence: CASSSLPVSYEQYF. CDR3 DNA: TGCGCCAGCAGCTCCCTCCCTGTCAGTTACGAGCAGTACTTC.

The chain couples TRBV5-1 to TRBJ2-1, with 7 nucleotides matching TRBD2. Unmatched junction bases numbered 13, after V lost 3 bases and J lost 1 base. The CDR3 is made up of 18 amino acids. CDR1 and CDR2 (germline): SGHRS, YFSETQ. CDR3 region: CASSWLAGTPKSYNEQFF. Here the CDR3 DNA reads TGCGCCAGCAGCTGGTTAGCGGGCACCCCTAAGTCCTACAATGAGCAGTTCTTC.

This clonotype appeared a few times. The chain employs TRBV7-2 and TRBJ2-7; D is unclear. The V end was cut by 5 bases, the J end by 4 bases, with 6 bases between. From germline, CDR1 is SGHTA and CDR2 FQGNSA. This CDR3 region has 11 residues. CDR3 protein: CASSGFYEQYF. The CDR3 region has the DNA TGTGCCAGCAGCGGCTTTTACGAGCAGTACTTC. The full variable domain, its missing parts supplied by reference TRBV7-2 and TRBJ2-7, is GAGVSQSPSNKVTEKGKDVELRCDPISGHTALYWYRQSLGQGLEFLIYFQGNSAPDKSGLPSDRFSAERTGGSVSTLTIQRTQQEDSAVYLCASSGFYEQYFGPGTRLTVT.

This clonotype was seen many times. This rearrangement joins TRBV7-2 to TRBJ2-4; D might be TRBD2 (6 bases). The CDR3 loop spans 15 amino acids. Per germline, CDR1 SGHTA and CDR2 FQGNSA. Trimming took off 1 base at V and 6 bases at J, with 13 bases between the two ends. CDR3 nucleotide sequence: TGTGCCAGCAGCTTAGTTGGGACTCATCTAAACATTCAGTACTTC. Translating it yields CASSLVGTHLNIQYF.

This clonotype was counted many times. In nucleotides, the CDR3 is TGTGCCAGCACACTAGCGGTCTCCTACAATGAGCAGTTCTTC. Protein sequence: CASTLAVSYNEQFF. The V and J genes are TRBV7-9 and TRBJ2-1; 8 bases are shared with TRBD2. This CDR3 region has 14 residues. Germline V gene data show CDR1 as SEHNR and CDR2 as FQNEAQ (reference sequence). With 7 bases clipped from V and 0 bases from J, the junction kept 2 bases outside the gene matches.